The clone carrying this T cell receptor (beta chain) was detected only once. Study processing details: Nucleated cell counts were estimated from reference gene primer amplification. Data came from immunoSEQ multiplex PCR; TCRdb stores just in-frame clones and leaves some out. V and J calls and clone size are given by that table; D and trimming were obtained from the DNA. The sample yields hundreds of thousands of clones, approximately 85% seen once. The data are from a study of blood T cell repertoires in COVID-19. Study context: The samples span acute and convalescent COVID-19 from the United States, Italy and Spain. The cDNA or gDNA used as material had been derived from T cells, B-cell-depleted T cells, or PBMCs.

Enrolled during active infection, Seattle patients were then followed longitudinally. Input material: peripheral blood. The source is a man between 45 and 60 years old with COVID-19, enrolled during active disease.

CDR3: CASTGLARQETQYF. CDR3 sequence (DNA): TGCGCCAGCACGGGACTAGCGAGGCAAGAGACCCAGTACTTC. The chain uses TRBV5-1 and TRBJ2-5, with 10 bases matching TRBD2. This CDR3 spans 14 amino acids. J gave up 2 bases and V 6 bases, and 4 bases lay outside the gene matches. In germline, CDR1 is SGHRS, CDR2 YFSETQ.